Described below is a single T cell receptor (beta chain) sequence and its context. The antigen remains unidentified. J lost 6 bases, V lost 5 bases, and 13 bases had no gene match. The CDR3 consists of 16 residues. Germline CDR1 SGHVS, CDR2 FQNEAQ. The sample belongs to a study of graft-versus-host responses after intestinal transplantation. Study at large: Transplant types were multivisceral, liver-intestinal, or isolated intestinal. Uniformly, recipients were administered anti-thymocyte globulin induction with subsequent tacrolimus and steroids for roughly three years. Whole-study findings and limits: Recipient bone marrow held GvH clones, some seen earlier in ileum or blood. HvG clone declines early post-transplant were associated with peak circulating GvH levels.

Sequencing used immunoSEQ multiplex PCR; TCRdb keeps in-frame clones, though not all of them. The sample yields around 90,000 clones, roughly 90% seen once. The source material was unstimulated CD4+ T cells sorted from spleen or lymph node cells, sampled before intestinal transplant. The chain recombines TRBV7-8 with TRBJ1-5; 7 nucleotides agree with TRBD1. The TCR was taken from a human donor who received an intestinal transplant. The CDR3: CASSPYRQGLTQPQHF. The CDR3 region has the DNA TGTGCCAGCAGCCCCTATCGACAGGGTCTAACTCAGCCCCAGCATTTT.